Below are 20 T cell receptor beta chains sequenced from a single sample in a study of T-cell reconstitution after alpha-beta-depleted transplantation in children. Unique molecular identifiers were incorporated during preparation of the TCRbeta library. Each CDR3 protein is one row after TCRdb ran MiXCR on the PCR reads. The table lists some 87,000 distinct CDR3 sequences, 15% to 19% of them singletons. The sequencing here drew on PBMCs, mostly from graft donor cells, taken 180 days after TCRalphabeta/CD19-depleted stem cell transplant. The receptors come from a male patient aged 2-10 years who had a stem cell transplant for acute lymphoblastic leukemia, so the T cells may come from the graft donor.

The chain joins TRBV4-2 to TRBJ2-2; D uncertain. V was shortened by 1 base and J by 3 bases, with 6 bases between the two germline ends. This CDR3 spans 14 amino acids. Germline-derived CDR1 and CDR2 are LGHNA and YNFKEQ. The CDR3 here is CASSQGTDTGELFF. Here the CDR3 DNA reads TGTGCCAGCAGCCAAGGGACGGACACCGGGGAGCTGTTTTTT.

This clonotype was picked up many times. Germline is not matched at one junction end, which may reflect a read error. V usage is TRBV7-2 and J usage is TRBJ2-7; D not resolved. The CDR3 sequence is 12 residues long. CDR1 is SGHTA, CDR2 FQGNSA, per germline. The CDR3 is CASSPRSHEQYF. The DNA for the CDR3 is TGTGCCAGCAGCCCACGCTCCCACGAGCAGTACTTC. The whole variable domain, filled in from reference TRBV7-2 and TRBJ2-7, reads GAGVSQSPSNKVTEKGKDVELRCDPISGHTALYWYRQSLGQGLEFLIYFQGNSAPDKSGLPSDRFSAERTGGSVSTLTIQRTQQEDSAVYLCASSPRSHEQYFGPGTRLTVT.

Only a few counts were recorded for this clonotype. V is TRBV6-2 or TRBV6-3 and J is TRBJ1-1; D is unclear. Germline CDR1 is MNHEY and CDR2 is SVGEGT. The length of the CDR3 is 11 residues. V was trimmed by 7 bases and J by 6 bases, leaving 9 bases between them. CDR3 sequence reads: CASIIGSEAFF. The CDR3 nucleotides read TGTGCCAGCATCATCGGGTCTGAAGCTTTCTTT.

This chain joins TRBV5-5 and TRBJ2-5, with D possibly being TRBD2 (5 bases). Trimming stripped 7 bases from V and 2 bases from J, with 21 bases between. Germline CDR1 reads SGHKS; CDR2 reads YYEKEE (reference sequence). The CDR3 totals 16 residues. The CDR3 region has the DNA TGTGCCAGCGGAGGAACCGGCCGGACGTTACAAGAGACCCAGTACTTC. Translating it yields CASGGTGRTLQETQYF. The full variable domain, in which reference TRBV5-5 and TRBJ2-5 provide the parts outside the CDR3, is DAGVTQSPTHLIKTRGQQVTLRCSPISGHKSVSWYQQVLGQGPQFIFQYYEKEERGRGNFPDRFSARQFPNYSSELNVNALLLGDSALYLCASGGTGRTLQETQYFGPGTRLLVL.

V is TRBV4-2 and J is TRBJ1-5; 9 nucleotides match TRBD1. CDR1 and CDR2 from the germline V gene are LGHNA and YNFKEQ. Trimming took 5 bases from V and 5 from J; bases not matched to a gene: 10. This CDR3 spans 16 amino acids. The CDR3 nucleotides read TGTGCCAGCAGCGTTCGACAGGGGGGTGGCGATCAGCCCCAGCATTTT. Translating it yields CASSVRQGGGDQPQHF.

The chain links TRBV20-1 to TRBJ2-2, with D unclear. Germline-derived CDR1 and CDR2 are DFQATT and SNEGSKA (reference sequence). Trimming removed 6 bases from V and 2 bases from J, with 10 bases in between. There are 13 residues in the CDR3. The CDR3: CSAQAQNTGELFF. CDR3 nucleotides: TGCAGTGCCCAGGCCCAAAACACCGGGGAGCTGTTTTTT.

About this clonotype: A read error may produce the germline difference seen at one junction end. The chain is built from TRBV2 and TRBJ2-1; 10 positions match TRBD2. Germline CDR1 is SNHLY and CDR2 is FYNNEI. The CDR3 sequence is 20 residues long. CDR3 coding DNA: TGTGCCAGCAGTCCCGTCCCACTAGCGGGGTTCCTGAGCTCCTACAATGAGCTGTTCTTC. This encodes CASSPVPLAGFLSSYNELFF.

Here the CDR3 reads CSARDIRDPTGELFF. CDR3 sequence (DNA): TGCAGTGCTAGAGATATAAGGGACCCCACCGGGGAGCTGTTTTTT. The chain employs TRBV20-1 and TRBJ2-2; D is tentatively TRBD1 or TRBD2 (5 bases each). The germline V and J ends were trimmed by 0 bases and 4 bases, with 12 bases remaining between them. The CDR3 runs 15 residues. Germline V gene lookup returns CDR1 DFQATT and CDR2 SNEGSKA (reference sequence).

This rearrangement joins TRBV20-1 to TRBJ1-1; possible D gene TRBD1, 5 bases. The CDR3 loop spans 13 amino acids. The germline V gene encodes CDR1 DFQATT and CDR2 SNEGSKA (reference sequence). V gave up 6 bases and J gave up 6 bases, with 17 bases separating them. CDR3 coding DNA: TGCAGTGCATCAGGGCCGTCTTCGTCTGAAGCTTTCTTT. This gives the protein CSASGPSSSEAFF.

This clonotype was seen a handful of times. The rearrangement links TRBV7-9 to TRBJ1-2, with D unclear. This CDR3 region has 15 residues. Trimming left V 1 base short and J 0 bases short, with 9 bases between. Germline CDR1 SEHNR, CDR2 FQNEAQ (reference sequence). CDR3 DNA sequence: TGTGCCAGCAGCTTAGTGGCGGGGTCTAACTATGGCTACACCTTC. Its translation: CASSLVAGSNYGYTF. The complete variable domain, with remaining parts taken from reference TRBV7-9 and TRBJ1-2, reads DTGVSQNPRHKITKRGQNVTFRCDPISEHNRLYWYRQTLGQGPEFLTYFQNEAQLEKSRLLSDRFSAERPKGSFSTLEIQRTEQGDSAMYLCASSLVAGSNYGYTFGSGTRLTVV.

The chain links TRBV13 to TRBJ2-1; 8 bases map to TRBD1. Germline V lookup: CDR1 PRHDT, CDR2 FYEKMQ (reference sequence). This CDR3 has 17 amino acids. Germline trimming cut 5 bases from V and 6 bases from J; bases unmatched to any gene: 15. The CDR3 is CASSTWTGLFGFNEQFF. CDR3 nucleotide sequence: TGTGCCAGCAGCACCTGGACAGGGCTTTTCGGCTTCAATGAGCAGTTCTTC.

This sequence joins TRBV19 and TRBJ2-1; TRBD1 is a possible D gene (6 bases). Germline V gene data show CDR1 as LNHDA and CDR2 as SQIVND (reference sequence). The CDR3 is 15 amino acids. The V end lost 6 bases, the J end lost 0 bases, and 12 bases lay between the germline ends. For the CDR3, the DNA is TGTGCCAGTAGAGGGGGTTCTAGCTCCTACAATGAGCAGTTCTTC. Translated: CASRGGSSSYNEQFF.

The chain couples TRBV10-2 to TRBJ1-2, with D possibly matching TRBD1 (6 bases). CDR3 length: 13 residues. From germline, CDR1 is WSHSY and CDR2 SAAADI. V was clipped by 6 bases and J by 6 bases, with 14 bases between them. The CDR3, as DNA: TGCGCCAGCAGGGGGCCGCCAGGGGATGGCTACACCTTC. It translates to CASRGPPGDGYTF.

Worth noting for this clonotype: Since a much larger clone is just one base distant, this may be a read error. The chain carries TRBV12-5 and TRBJ2-1, with TRBD1 as a possible D gene (6 bases). Germline V lookup: CDR1 LGHNT, CDR2 FRNRAP. The CDR3 extends over 12 amino acids. Trimming removed 7 bases at V and 9 bases at J, with 13 bases between. The CDR3 here is CASDKGEPEQFF. The CDR3 coding sequence is TGTGCTAGTGATAAGGGGGAACCTGAGCAGTTCTTC. The whole variable domain, remainder taken from reference TRBV12-5 and TRBJ2-1, is DARVTQTPRHKVTEMGQEVTMRCQPILGHNTVFWYRQTMMQGLELLAYFRNRAPLDDSGMPKDRFSAEMPDATLATLKIQPSEPRDSAVYFCASDKGEPEQFFGPGTRLTVL.

This clonotype was observed a few times. The rearrangement uses TRBV6-4 and TRBJ2-5; D perhaps matches TRBD2 (5 bases). Germline CDR1 is MRHNA and CDR2 is SNTAGT. The CDR3 sequence is 13 residues long. V was clipped by 2 bases and J by 7 bases, with 11 bases between them. The DNA of the CDR3 is TGTGCCAGCAGTGACGGGCAACGGGGGACCCAGTACTTC. Its translation: CASSDGQRGTQYF.

This clonotype has more than one count but fewer than ten. V gene TRBV15 combines with J gene TRBJ2-7; D gene uncertain. The ends were cut back, 0 bases at V and 0 bases at J, with 12 bases in the middle. Germline V gene lookup returns CDR1 LNHNV and CDR2 YYDKDF (reference sequence). The CDR3 is 16 amino acids. CDR3 sequence: CATSRDGQTSSYEQYF. The DNA of the CDR3 is TGTGCCACCAGCAGAGATGGGCAGACAAGCTCCTACGAGCAGTACTTC.

This clonotype was seen only a few times. V is TRBV12-5 and J is TRBJ2-7, with D perhaps matching TRBD1 (6 bases). CDR1 LGHNT and CDR2 FRNRAP come from the germline V gene. CDR3 length equals 13 residues. Trimming removed 3 bases from V and 4 bases from J, with 10 bases in between. The CDR3 region has the DNA TGTGCTAGTGGTTTACAGGGCCCGTACGAGCAGTACTTC. Translation: CASGLQGPYEQYF.

This clonotype showed up many times. V usage is TRBV29-1 and J usage is TRBJ2-2; D not resolved. The V gene lost 7 bases and the J gene lost 3 bases, with 12 bases spanning the gap. The CDR3 loop spans 13 amino acids. Germline V lookup: CDR1 SQVTM, CDR2 ANQGSEA. The CDR3 reads CSARGPDTGELFF. CDR3 sequence (DNA): TGCAGCGCCCGTGGGCCGGACACCGGGGAGCTGTTTTTT.

This clonotype was counted a few times. The chain joins TRBV5-6 to TRBJ2-4, with D hard to call. The CDR3 has 16 residues. Germline-derived CDR1 and CDR2 are SGHDT and YYEEEE. V lost 1 base, J lost 4 bases, and 15 bases lay in between. The DNA of the CDR3 is TGTGCCAGCAGCTTGCGAATCCTCTTACAGAAAAACATTCAGTACTTC. Translation: CASSLRILLQKNIQYF.

The chain employs TRBV27 and TRBJ2-3, with D unresolved. The V end lost 7 bases, the J end lost 4 bases, and 6 bases lay between the germline ends. CDR3 length: 11 amino acids. Germline lookup yields CDR1 MNHEY and CDR2 SMNVEV (reference sequence). CDR3 in amino acids: CASTRADTQYF. The CDR3, as DNA: TGTGCCAGCACCCGGGCAGATACGCAGTATTTT.